Each of the 27 T cell receptor beta chains below was sequenced from the same sample in a study of blood T cell repertoires in COVID-19. Sequencing was performed with immunoSEQ multiplex PCR; in TCRdb, only in-frame clones are kept and a portion is missing. Found here are 25,000 to 35,000 clones, 80% to 90% of them singletons; the top ten hold roughly 15%. Sequenced material: peripheral blood. These receptors all come from an older man with acute or convalescent COVID-19.

V usage is TRBV5-1 and J usage is TRBJ2-2, with D possibly being TRBD1 (6 bases). The V gene lost 4 bases and the J gene lost 6 bases, with 10 bases spanning the gap. The CDR3 sequence is 13 residues long. Germline V gene sequence: CDR1 SGHRS, CDR2 YFSETQ. CDR3 residues: CASSPGEAGELFF. In DNA, the CDR3 is TGCGCCAGCAGCCCAGGGGAAGCCGGGGAGCTGTTTTTT.

The V and J genes are TRBV2 and TRBJ2-7; 8 bases align to TRBD1. V lost 7 bases to trimming and J lost 2 bases; unmatched junction nucleotides: 4. The CDR3 loop spans 13 amino acids. The V gene's germline CDR1 is SNHLY and CDR2 FYNNEI. This chain's CDR3 is CASKPGQAYEQYF. CDR3 DNA sequence: TGTGCCAGCAAACCGGGACAGGCCTACGAGCAGTACTTC.

This rearrangement joins TRBV19 to TRBJ1-5, with a weak D call TRBD1 (5 bases). The CDR3 extends over 17 amino acids. Germline loops: CDR1 LNHDA, CDR2 SQIVND (reference sequence). V was pared by 3 bases and J by 2 bases, with 17 bases between. CDR3 in DNA: TGTGCCAGTAGTATCCGAGTGGGGGGTTGGGGCAATCAGCCCCAGCATTTT. Translation gives CASSIRVGGWGNQPQHF.

The chain combines TRBV9 with TRBJ1-3; no definite D call. V was cut by 2 bases and J by 0 bases, with 9 bases left in between. The germline V gene encodes CDR1 SGDLS and CDR2 YYNGEE. The CDR3 loop spans 15 amino acids. CDR3 region: CASSVQGSSGNTIYF. CDR3 nucleotide sequence: TGTGCCAGCAGCGTTCAAGGGAGCTCTGGAAACACCATATATTTT. The full variable domain, rest sourced from reference TRBV9 and TRBJ1-3, is DSGVTQTPKHLITATGQRVTLRCSPRSGDLSVYWYQQSLDQGLQFLIQYYNGEERAKGNILERFSAQQFPDLHSELNLSSLELGDSALYFCASSVQGSSGNTIYFGEGSWLTVV.

The table lists this clone with a count of one. The V call is TRBV2, the J call TRBJ1-2; D remains ambiguous. V dropped 5 bases and J dropped 5 bases, with 6 bases sitting between them. Germline V CDR1 and CDR2: SNHLY, FYNNEI. The CDR3 totals 11 residues. The CDR3 is CASSPSYGYTF. CDR3 DNA sequence: TGTGCCAGCAGTCCTTCTTATGGCTACACCTTC.

This sequence joins TRBV6-4 and TRBJ2-1; 11 bases fit TRBD2. Germline values: CDR1 MRHNA, CDR2 SNTAGT. This CDR3 spans 15 amino acids. The ends lost 5 bases at V and 7 bases at J; junction bases unmatched: 7. CDR3 in amino acids: CASSYTSGGGNEQFF. In DNA, the CDR3 is TGTGCCAGCAGTTATACTAGCGGGGGCGGGAATGAGCAGTTCTTC.

The chain employs TRBV9 and TRBJ1-1, with unresolved D. Trimming took 0 bases from V and 1 from J, leaving 7 bases between them. This CDR3 has 14 amino acids. CDR1 and CDR2 (germline): SGDLS, YYNGEE. The CDR3 here is CASSVDERNTEAFF. The DNA of the CDR3 is TGTGCCAGCAGCGTAGATGAGAGGAACACTGAAGCTTTCTTT.

This chain links TRBV7-9 with TRBJ1-2, with TRBD1 identical over 8 bases. The CDR3 consists of 11 residues. Losses at the gene ends were 1 base for V and 12 bases for J; bases not matched to a gene: 1. Germline V gene lookup returns CDR1 SEHNR and CDR2 FQNEAQ (reference sequence). The CDR3 nucleotides read TGTGCCAGCAGCTTAGGGACAGGGAACACCTTC. Residues: CASSLGTGNTF.

This chain links TRBV28 with TRBJ1-5; 8 bases fit TRBD1. Germline V gene sequence: CDR1 MDHEN, CDR2 SYDVKM. The ends lost 6 bases at V and 0 bases at J; junction bases unmatched: 4. The CDR3 extends over 15 amino acids. The CDR3 nucleotides read TGTGCCAGCAGGAGGACAGGGTATAGCAATCAGCCCCAGCATTTT. This sequence encodes CASRRTGYSNQPQHF.

V gene TRBV9 combines with J gene TRBJ1-2; D call uncertain. V lost 0 bases, J lost 7 bases, and 22 bases lay in between. Germline CDR1 and CDR2: SGDLS and YYNGEE. The CDR3 consists of 17 residues. CDR3 DNA sequence: TGTGCCAGCAGCGTAGCCTCAAGGTTGTCGGGATCTGGTGGCTACACCTTC. As protein: CASSVASRLSGSGGYTF.

The CDR3 DNA sequence: TGTGCCAGCATTGACAGGGAAGGAGACTACGAGCAGTACTTC. Protein: CASIDREGDYEQYF. J is TRBJ2-7 and V is TRBV27; 7 bases match TRBD1. In germline, CDR1 is MNHEY, CDR2 SMNVEV (reference sequence). The CDR3 is made up of 14 amino acids. V gave up 7 bases and J gave up 3 bases; unmatched junction bases: 9.

The chain employs TRBV23-1 and TRBJ1-1; D may be TRBD1 (5 bases). TRBV23-1 is an ORF, with its function uncertain. Trimming removed 1 base from V and 5 bases from J, with 11 bases in between. The CDR3 length is 14 residues. CDR3 DNA: TGCGCCAGCAGTCAATACAGGCGGGGGACTGAAGCTTTCTTT. Residues: CASSQYRRGTEAFF.

The rearrangement uses TRBV2 and TRBJ2-4; TRBD2 aligns across 15 bases. The CDR3 has 16 residues. Unmatched junction bases numbered 4, after V lost 3 bases and J lost 7 bases. Per the germline V gene, CDR1 is SNHLY and CDR2 is FYNNEI. The CDR3, as DNA: TGTGCCAGCAGTGAGGGGACTAGCGGGGGGTCTAACATTCAGTACTTC. Residues: CASSEGTSGGSNIQYF.

J is TRBJ2-2 and V is TRBV14, with D perhaps matching TRBD1 (6 bases). Germline V CDR1 and CDR2: SGHDN, FVKESK. The CDR3 contains 14 residues. Trimming took off 4 bases at V and 0 bases at J, with 6 bases between the two ends. CDR3 loop: CASSRTANTGELFF. The CDR3 bases are TGTGCCAGCAGCCGGACAGCGAACACCGGGGAGCTGTTTTTT.

The V gene is TRBV6-5, the J gene TRBJ1-2, with a weak D call TRBD1 (5 bases). Germline assignment: CDR1 MNHEY and CDR2 SVGAGI. V lost 6 bases to trimming and J lost 1 base, with 12 bases between them. The CDR3 spans 14 residues. In DNA form, the CDR3 reads TGTGCCAGCAGATCCGCAGGGTATAACTATGGCTACACCTTC. It encodes CASRSAGYNYGYTF.

The V and J genes are TRBV5-4 and TRBJ1-1, with D unresolved. Germline CDR1 and CDR2: SGHNT and YYREEE (reference sequence). The length of the CDR3 is 12 residues. Trimming cost V 4 bases and J 1 base, with 5 bases left between them. CDR3 sequence (DNA): TGTGCCAGCAGCCCCTGGAACACTGAAGCTTTCTTT. Translation gives CASSPWNTEAFF.

This clone was seen a single time. The chain recombines TRBV29-1 with TRBJ1-3; the D is unclear. The germline V and J ends were trimmed by 5 bases and 0 bases, with 8 bases remaining between them. Germline V gene data show CDR1 as SQVTM and CDR2 as ANQGSEA. This CDR3 is built from 13 residues. The CDR3 reads CSVSGSSGNTIYF. The CDR3 DNA reads as TGCAGCGTTAGTGGCAGCTCTGGAAACACCATATATTTT.

The J gene is TRBJ1-1, the V gene TRBV6-6, with D possibly matching TRBD1 (6 bases). CDR1 is MNHNY and CDR2 is SVGAGI in the germline V gene (reference sequence). V was pared by 6 bases and J by 4 bases, with 21 bases between. This CDR3 has 16 residues. The CDR3 sequence is CASSRRGGWQSTEAFF. The CDR3 coding sequence is TGTGCCAGCAGCCGGAGAGGGGGTTGGCAGAGCACTGAAGCTTTCTTT.

V usage is TRBV5-4 and J usage is TRBJ2-1, with 7 bases aligning to TRBD2. Unmatched junction bases numbered 6, after V lost 4 bases and J lost 5 bases. CDR1 is SGHNT, CDR2 YYREEE, per germline (reference sequence). This CDR3 has 14 amino acids. In nucleotides, the CDR3 is TGTGCCAGCAGCCAGGAGGGACTAAACAATGAGCAGTTCTTC. Protein product: CASSQEGLNNEQFF. Based on the CDR3 plus reference TRBV5-4 and TRBJ2-1, the full variable domain is ETGVTQSPTHLIKTRGQQVTLRCSSQSGHNTVSWYQQALGQGPQFIFQYYREEENGRGNFPPRFSGLQFPNYSSELNVNALELDDSALYLCASSQEGLNNEQFFGPGTRLTVL.

The sample holds one count of this clone. CDR3 nucleotide sequence: TGCAGCGTTGGGAAGGGGGTGATAGAGACCCAGTACTTC. Encoded protein: CSVGKGVIETQYF. The rearrangement links TRBV29-1 to TRBJ2-5, with D perhaps TRBD1 (6 bases). This CDR3 comprises 13 residues. The V end was cut by 4 bases, the J end by 4 bases, with 13 bases between. Germline loops: CDR1 SQVTM, CDR2 ANQGSEA. Supplemented by reference TRBV29-1 and TRBJ2-5, the full variable domain reads SAVISQKPSRDICQRGTSLTIQCQVDSQVTMMFWYRQQPGQSLTLIATANQGSEATYESGFVIDKFPISRPNLTFSTLTVSNMSPEDSSIYLCSVGKGVIETQYFGPGTRLLVL.

This clone has just one count. V is TRBV6-5 and J is TRBJ1-5; D might be TRBD1 (5 bases). This CDR3 region has 14 residues. Deletions cut 6 bases from V and 5 bases from J, with 14 bases between. CDR1 is MNHEY and CDR2 is SVGAGI in the germline V gene. This chain's CDR3 is CASRPGRAYQPQHF. CDR3 DNA: TGTGCCAGCAGGCCGGGCAGGGCCTATCAGCCCCAGCATTTT.

The chain couples TRBV7-3 to TRBJ2-7; 7 bases fit TRBD2. V lost 0 bases to trimming and J lost 3 bases; unmatched junction nucleotides: 11. Germline-derived CDR1 and CDR2 are SGHTA and FQGTGA. There are 17 residues in the CDR3. CDR3 sequence (DNA): TGTGCCAGCAGCTTAACGGGAGGGAACCCAAATCTCTACGAGCAGTACTTC. This translates into CASSLTGGNPNLYEQYF.

The chain employs TRBV2 and TRBJ2-3; 10 positions match TRBD1. The V gene's germline CDR1 is SNHLY and CDR2 FYNNEI. CDR3 size: 15 residues. V lost 6 bases, J lost 2 bases, and 5 bases stayed unmatched. The CDR3 here is CASRPGTGVTDTQYF. CDR3 bases: TGTGCCAGCAGGCCCGGGACAGGGGTCACAGATACGCAGTATTTT.

The V gene is TRBV19, the J gene TRBJ2-2, with D maybe TRBD1 (7 bases). Trimming left V 6 bases short and J 9 bases short, with 14 bases between. The V gene's germline CDR1 is LNHDA and CDR2 SQIVND (reference sequence). This CDR3 contains 13 residues. The DNA of the CDR3 is TGTGCCAGTAGCAGACAGGGAGGTAGGGAGCTGTTTTTT. Translated: CASSRQGGRELFF.

The chain uses TRBV11-3 and TRBJ1-1; TRBD1 matches 11 bases. The CDR3 consists of 14 residues. Germline V gene data show CDR1 as SGHNT and CDR2 as YENEEA. Unmatched junction bases numbered 1, after V lost 6 bases and J lost 1 base. Written as DNA, the CDR3 is TGTGCCAGCAGTGGACAGGGGGCGAACACTGAAGCTTTCTTT. Its translation: CASSGQGANTEAFF.

The chain links TRBV3-1 (or the pseudogene TRBV3-2) to TRBJ1-6, with no clear D. The CDR3 length is 14 residues. CDR1 is LGHDT and CDR2 is YNNKEL in the germline V gene (reference sequence). Trimming took off 0 bases at V and 8 bases at J, with 8 bases between the two ends. The CDR3 is CASSQDMSYSPLHF. CDR3 nucleotide sequence: TGTGCCAGCAGCCAAGATATGAGTTATTCACCCCTCCACTTT.

The chain links TRBV29-1 to TRBJ2-1; TRBD2 matches 7 bases. Germline values: CDR1 SQVTM, CDR2 ANQGSEA. With V trimmed by 4 bases and J by 0 bases, 3 bases remained unmatched. The CDR3 sequence is 14 residues long. CDR3 in amino acids: CSVARGSSYNEQFF. The CDR3 nucleotides read TGCAGCGTTGCTCGCGGGAGCTCCTACAATGAGCAGTTCTTC.